A selection of T cell receptor beta chains follows, all from one sample in a study of blood T cell repertoires in COVID-19. Only in-frame clones appear in the TCRdb table, and some are missing; sequencing was by immunoSEQ multiplex PCR. The top ten clones hold 12% of a sample with 120,000 or so clones, about four fifths of them seen once. Sequencing used peripheral blood. These receptors all come from a man aged 55 to 70 with acute or convalescent COVID-19. The CDR3 runs from the conserved cysteine through the conserved F or W. A D gene is named only where the DNA matches it firmly. For some rows the clone size is stated as once, few or many, or as a class when expanded; others skip it.

J | size | V | length | D | DNA | CDR3
TRBJ2-4 | few | TRBV3-1/TRBV3-2 | 16 | TRBD1 | TGTGCCAGCAGCCAGGACAGGGCCCAAAACGTAAACATTCAGTACTTC | CASSQDRAQNVNIQYF
TRBJ2-3 | NA | TRBV24-1 | 14 | NA | TGTGCCACCAGTGACGGGACTAGCACAGATACGCAGTATTTT | CATSDGTSTDTQYF
TRBJ2-7 | NA | TRBV6-1 | 12 | NA | TGTGCCAGCAGTGAAGGCGGCTACGAGCAGTACTTC | CASSEGGYEQYF
TRBJ1-6 | NA | TRBV7-8 | 16 | TRBD1 | TGTGCCAGCACAGACAGGGGGTTGTCCCATAATTCACCCCTCCACTTT | CASTDRGLSHNSPLHF
TRBJ2-2 | NA | TRBV2 | 11 | TRBD2 | TGTGCCAGCCGGCGGGAGGGGGAGCTGTTTTTT | CASRREGELFF
TRBJ2-2 | NA | TRBV28 | 15 | NA | TGTGCCATTCTACAGGGACGGAGAGGCACCGGGGAGCTGTTTTTT | CAILQGRRGTGELFF
TRBJ2-5 | NA | TRBV6-6 | 15 | TRBD1 | TGTGCCAGCAAACCCGGGACAGACTACCAAGAGACCCAGTACTTC | CASKPGTDYQETQYF
TRBJ2-2 | NA | TRBV10-2 | 17 | TRBD2 | TGCGCCAGCAGTGAGTTAGCGGGAGCCCCAAGGACCGGGGAGCTGTTTTTT | CASSELAGAPRTGELFF
TRBJ2-1 | NA | TRBV7-6 | 14 | NA | TGTGCCAGCAGCTTAGTGGCGGGGCCTAATGAGCAGTTCTTC | CASSLVAGPNEQFF
TRBJ2-2 | NA | TRBV3-1/TRBV3-2 | 15 | TRBD2 | TGTGCCAGCAGCCAGCGGGAGGGGAAAACCGGGGAGCTGTTTTTT | CASSQREGKTGELFF
TRBJ2-4 | NA | TRBV6-5 | 16 | NA | TGTGCCAGCAGTTACTCCTGGACAGTAGCCAAAAACATTCAGTACTTC | CASSYSWTVAKNIQYF
TRBJ2-7 | NA | TRBV19 | 15 | TRBD1 | TGTGCCAGTAGTTCTTCGGGGACAGGGTCCTACGAGCAGTACTTC | CASSSSGTGSYEQYF
TRBJ2-7 | NA | TRBV5-4 | 14 | NA | TGTGCCAGCAGCTTGGTTGGCGGCATTCGCGAGCAGTACTTC | CASSLVGGIREQYF
TRBJ2-2 | NA | TRBV9 | 17 | NA | TGTGCCAGCAGCGCGCAAGGGGGACAAACGAACACCGGGGAGCTGTTTTTT | CASSAQGGQTNTGELFF
TRBJ1-5 | few | TRBV6-4 | 14 | NA | TGTGCCAGCAGTGACGGTGGGAGGACTCAGCCCCAGCATTTT | CASSDGGRTQPQHF
TRBJ1-2 | few | TRBV7-2 | 16 | TRBD1 | TGTGCCAGCAGCTTGTTGCGGACCGGGACAGGGCCCGGCTACACCTTC | CASSLLRTGTGPGYTF
TRBJ1-2 | NA | TRBV5-1 | 14 | NA | TGCGCCAGCAGCTTGGCACAGGGCAGCTATGGCTACACCTTC | CASSLAQGSYGYTF
TRBJ2-7 | NA | TRBV18 | 13 | NA | TGTGCCAGCTCCCCGGGGAGATATCACGAGCAGTACTTC | CASSPGRYHEQYF
TRBJ1-2 | NA | TRBV2 | 15 | NA | TGTGCCAGCAGTGATTTGGGGGCTCGGAGCTATGGCTACACCTTC | CASSDLGARSYGYTF
TRBJ2-7 | NA | TRBV3-1/TRBV3-2 | 14 | NA | TGTGCCAGCAGCCAAGCCCACACGTCCTACGAGCAGTACTTC | CASSQAHTSYEQYF